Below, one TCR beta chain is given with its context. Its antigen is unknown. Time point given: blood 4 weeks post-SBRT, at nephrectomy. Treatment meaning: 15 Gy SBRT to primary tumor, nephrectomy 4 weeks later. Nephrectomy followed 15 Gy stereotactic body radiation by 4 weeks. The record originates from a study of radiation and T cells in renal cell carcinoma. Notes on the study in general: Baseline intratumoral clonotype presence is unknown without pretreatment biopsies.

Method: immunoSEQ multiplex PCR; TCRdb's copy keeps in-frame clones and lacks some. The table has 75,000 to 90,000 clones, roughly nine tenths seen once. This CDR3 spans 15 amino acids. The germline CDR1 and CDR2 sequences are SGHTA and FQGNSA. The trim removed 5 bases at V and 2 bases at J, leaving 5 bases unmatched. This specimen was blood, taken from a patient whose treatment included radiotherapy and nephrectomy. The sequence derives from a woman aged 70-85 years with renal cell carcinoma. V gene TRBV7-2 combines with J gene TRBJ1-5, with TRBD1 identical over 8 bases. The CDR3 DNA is TGTGCCAGCAGCCCAGGGACAGGACGCAATCAGCCCCAGCATTTT. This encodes CASSPGTGRNQPQHF.